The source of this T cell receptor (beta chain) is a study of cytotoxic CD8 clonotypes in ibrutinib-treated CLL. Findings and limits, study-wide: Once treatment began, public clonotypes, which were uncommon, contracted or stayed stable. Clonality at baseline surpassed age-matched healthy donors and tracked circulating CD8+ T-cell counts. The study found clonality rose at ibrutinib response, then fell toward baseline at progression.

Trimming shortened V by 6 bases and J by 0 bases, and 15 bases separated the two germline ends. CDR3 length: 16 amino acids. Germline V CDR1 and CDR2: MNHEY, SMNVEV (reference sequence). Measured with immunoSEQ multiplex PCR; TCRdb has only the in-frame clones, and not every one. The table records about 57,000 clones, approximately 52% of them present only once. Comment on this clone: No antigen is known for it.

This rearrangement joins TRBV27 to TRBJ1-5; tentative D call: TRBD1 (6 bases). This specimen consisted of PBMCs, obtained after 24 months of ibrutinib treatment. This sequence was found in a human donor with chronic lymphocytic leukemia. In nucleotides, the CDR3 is TGTGCCAGCAGCCGGACCGGGACATCTAGCAATCAGCCCCAGCATTTT. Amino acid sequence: CASSRTGTSSNQPQHF.